The 5 T cell receptor beta chains below come from one sample, sequenced in a study of T cell responses to AZD1222 COVID-19 vaccine. Measured with immunoSEQ multiplex PCR; TCRdb has only the in-frame clones, and not every one. The top ten hold about 6% of the sample, which has around 88,000 clones, over 75% seen once. The sequencing here drew on peripheral blood, taken on day 0 of AZD1222 vaccination. These receptors originate from an adult in good health.

The V call is TRBV24-1, the J call TRBJ2-1; D perhaps matches TRBD1 (5 bases). The germline V gene encodes CDR1 KGHDR and CDR2 SFDVKD. The CDR3 extends over 14 amino acids. Trimming cost V 1 base and J 8 bases, with 11 bases left between them. Written as DNA, the CDR3 is TGTGCCACCAGTGATTTTACGACAGAAGATGAGCAGTTCTTC. Protein product: CATSDFTTEDEQFF.

The chain recombines TRBV4-3 with TRBJ2-5; TRBD1 is a possible D gene (5 bases). Germline CDR1 and CDR2: LGHNA and YSLEER. Deletions cut 0 bases from V and 1 base from J, with 9 bases between. The CDR3 sequence is 15 residues long. The DNA of the CDR3 is TGCGCCAGCAGCCAAGATTGGGGCCCCCAAGAGACCCAGTACTTC. Encoded protein: CASSQDWGPQETQYF.

V usage is TRBV30 and J usage is TRBJ1-2, with D maybe TRBD1 (6 bases). The length of the CDR3 is 12 residues. Per the germline V gene, CDR1 is GTSNPN and CDR2 is SVGIG (reference sequence). Trimming pared 5 bases from V and 2 bases from J, leaving 9 bases between. The CDR3 DNA is TGTGCCTGGGGACAGTTAAACTATGGCTACACCTTC. This gives the protein CAWGQLNYGYTF. Using reference TRBV30 and TRBJ1-2 for the parts outside the CDR3, the full variable domain is SQTIHQWPATLVQPVGSPLSLECTVEGTSNPNLYWYRQAAGRGLQLLFYSVGIGQISSEVPQNLSASRPQDRQFILSSKKLLLSDSGFYLCAWGQLNYGYTFGSGTRLTVV.

This clone was recorded only once. The chain has TRBV15 and TRBJ1-4; TRBD1 matches 7 bases. Per the germline V gene, CDR1 is LNHNV and CDR2 is YYDKDF (reference sequence). V was pared by 5 bases and J by 3 bases, with 9 bases of the junction left unmatched. The CDR3 covers 16 residues. CDR3 residues: CATSPKGDSPNEKLFF. In DNA form, the CDR3 reads TGTGCCACCAGCCCAAAAGGGGACAGTCCTAATGAAAAACTGTTTTTT. Full variable domain (missing parts from reference TRBV15 and TRBJ1-4): DAMVIQNPRYQVTQFGKPVTLSCSQTLNHNVMYWYQQKSSQAPKLLFHYYDKDFNNEADTPDNFQSRRPNTSFCFLDIRSPGLGDTAMYLCATSPKGDSPNEKLFFGSGTQLSVL.

The chain is built from TRBV7-9 and TRBJ2-2, with 9 bases that match TRBD2. Germline V CDR1 and CDR2: SEHNR, FQNEAQ (reference sequence). J was trimmed by 0 bases and V by 5 bases; bases with no gene match: 7. The CDR3 extends over 17 amino acids. The CDR3 DNA reads TGTGCCAGCAGCCTCGCCTCTAGCGGGGCGAACACCGGGGAGCTGTTTTTT. Translation: CASSLASSGANTGELFF.